The 22 T cell receptor beta chains listed next were all sequenced from one sample in a study of OX40 agonist ivuxolimab in advanced cancers. Measured with immunoSEQ multiplex PCR; TCRdb has only the in-frame clones, and not every one. Here the sample spans some 87,000 clones, just over 90% being singletons. The material sequenced was CD4+ or CD8+ T cells sorted from blood, taken in a trial of the OX40 agonist ivuxolimab. These receptors were taken from an adult with an advanced solid tumor such as melanoma, head and neck, liver or kidney cancer.

The rearrangement joins TRBV5-4 to TRBJ1-2; 7 bases map to TRBD1. V lost 4 bases to trimming and J lost 2 bases; unmatched junction nucleotides: 5. The CDR3 is made up of 14 amino acids. Germline-derived CDR1 and CDR2 are SGHNT and YYREEE (reference sequence). CDR3 amino acids: CASSPATGNYGYTF. The CDR3 DNA reads TGTGCCAGCAGCCCCGCGACAGGGAACTATGGCTACACCTTC.

This chain links TRBV11-3 with TRBJ2-3; 7 bases map to TRBD2. The V gene's germline CDR1 is SGHNT and CDR2 YENEEA. Trimming at V came to 5 bases and at J to 4 bases, leaving 6 bases not matched to a gene. CDR3 size: 14 residues. Written as DNA, the CDR3 is TGTGCCAGCAGCATCGTCGCGGGAGCAGATACGCAGTATTTT. Its protein product is CASSIVAGADTQYF.

The rearrangement links TRBV6-1 to TRBJ2-7; 9 bases align to TRBD1. The CDR3 is 16 amino acids. The ends lost 3 bases at V and 5 bases at J; junction bases unmatched: 11. Looked up from germline, CDR1 is MNHNS and CDR2 is SASEGT. The chain's CDR3 is CASSDTTGTGSHEQYF. The CDR3, as DNA: TGTGCCAGCAGTGACACGACCGGGACAGGGTCCCACGAGCAGTACTTC.

A word on this clone: One end of the junction is discordant with germline, which a read error may explain. The chain links TRBV18 to TRBJ2-7, with a tentative D call TRBD2 (5 bases). The germline V gene has CDR1 KGHSH and CDR2 LQKENI. The CDR3 has 13 amino acids. CDR3 DNA: TGTGCCGGCTCACCCGCCGAGGGAGACGAGCAGTACTTC. It codes for CAGSPAEGDEQYF.

The rearrangement uses TRBV30 and TRBJ1-1; maybe TRBD1 (6 bases). The germline gives CDR1 GTSNPN, CDR2 SVGIG (reference sequence). This CDR3 contains 14 residues. V was shortened by 6 bases and J by 1 base, with 15 bases between the two germline ends. The CDR3: CACQQGSENTEAFF. The CDR3 region has the DNA TGTGCCTGCCAGCAGGGGTCTGAGAACACTGAAGCTTTCTTT.

Remarks on this clone: This CDR3 is also generated by other DNA sequences in the sample. The rearrangement joins TRBV28 to TRBJ2-7; 9 bases agree with TRBD1. The germline V gene has CDR1 MDHEN and CDR2 SYDVKM. J lost 4 bases, V lost 4 bases, and 5 bases had no gene match. The CDR3 sequence is 14 residues long. CDR3 protein: CASSSGQGRYEQYF. CDR3 DNA sequence: TGTGCCAGCAGTTCCGGACAGGGGCGATACGAGCAGTACTTC.

This chain uses TRBV5-4 with TRBJ2-5, with 7 bases lining up with TRBD2. In germline, CDR1 is SGHNT, CDR2 YYREEE (reference sequence). Trimming removed 6 bases from V and 3 bases from J; junction bases left unmatched: 11. The CDR3 has 15 amino acids. The CDR3 sequence: CASTSLGAGKETQYF. The CDR3 DNA reads as TGTGCCAGCACCTCCCTGGGAGCGGGGAAAGAGACCCAGTACTTC.

The chain couples TRBV28 to TRBJ1-1; the match to TRBD1 covers 9 bases. The CDR3 is made up of 15 amino acids. Trimming took 7 bases from V and 1 from J; bases not matched to a gene: 7. In germline, CDR1 is MDHEN, CDR2 SYDVKM. The CDR3 DNA sequence: TGTGCCAGCACCTCACAGGGGGCGGGGAACACTGAAGCTTTCTTT. This codes for CASTSQGAGNTEAFF. The full variable domain, in which reference TRBV28 and TRBJ1-1 provide the parts outside the CDR3, is DVKVTQSSRYLVKRTGEKVFLECVQDMDHENMFWYRQDPGLGLRLIYFSYDVKMKEKGDIPEGYSVSREKKERFSLILESASTNQTSMYLCASTSQGAGNTEAFFGQGTRLTVV.

The gene calls are TRBV10-2 and TRBJ1-6; D ambiguous. V was clipped by 3 bases and J by 14 bases, with 17 bases between them. In germline, CDR1 is WSHSY, CDR2 SAAADI. This CDR3 is built from 14 residues. The CDR3 region is CASSDAGTLGSLHF. The CDR3 nucleotides read TGCGCCAGCAGTGACGCAGGCACCCTAGGGTCCCTCCACTTT.

This chain joins TRBV5-6 and TRBJ2-3; D unresolved. The CDR3 has 12 residues. V was cut by 7 bases and J by 4 bases, with 10 bases left in between. Per germline, CDR1 SGHDT and CDR2 YYEEEE. Here the CDR3 DNA reads TGTGCCAGCTTAGGGTCGGCAGATACGCAGTATTTT. As protein: CASLGSADTQYF.

This rearrangement joins TRBV28 to TRBJ1-6; the D is unclear. The CDR3 totals 13 residues. Germline V gene data show CDR1 as MDHEN and CDR2 as SYDVKM. Trimming left V 5 bases short and J 14 bases short, with 16 bases between. CDR3 bases: TGTGCCAGCAGTATGAATTCAGTGGGCACCCTCCACTTT. Translating it yields CASSMNSVGTLHF.

The V and J genes are TRBV28 and TRBJ2-1; D might be TRBD2 (6 bases). CDR1 is MDHEN, CDR2 SYDVKM, per germline. Deletions cut 7 bases from V and 5 bases from J, with 15 bases between. CDR3 length: 14 residues. The CDR3 DNA reads TGTGCCAGCATAGGCGGGACCCTCCACAATGAGCAGTTCTTC. Its protein product is CASIGGTLHNEQFF.

The rearrangement uses TRBV29-1 and TRBJ2-7; the match to TRBD1 covers 7 bases. Germline assignment: CDR1 SQVTM and CDR2 ANQGSEA. The V and J ends lost 4 bases and 3 bases, in that order; junction bases with no gene match: 6. The CDR3 covers 13 residues. The CDR3 sequence: CSVGFRQGYEQYF. DNA of the CDR3: TGCAGCGTTGGGTTCCGACAGGGCTACGAGCAGTACTTC.

The chain combines TRBV18 with TRBJ1-1; 7 nucleotides line up with TRBD1. The germline V gene encodes CDR1 KGHSH and CDR2 LQKENI. Trimming cost V 2 bases and J 5 bases; bases outside gene matches: 11. The CDR3 loop spans 16 amino acids. The CDR3 region has the DNA TGTGCCAGCTCACCAGGGGAAAGCAGGGGGAGGACTGAAGCTTTCTTT. As protein: CASSPGESRGRTEAFF. Together with reference TRBV18 and TRBJ1-1, the CDR3 gives the full variable domain: NAGVMQNPRHLVRRRGQEARLRCSPMKGHSHVYWYRQLPEEGLKFMVYLQKENIIDESGMPKERFSAEFPKEGPSILRIQQVVRGDSAAYFCASSPGESRGRTEAFFGQGTRLTVV.

The rearrangement links TRBV6-1 to TRBJ2-2, with D possibly TRBD2 on 6 matching bases. V gave up 5 bases and J gave up 4 bases, with 14 bases separating them. Germline-derived CDR1 and CDR2 are MNHNS and SASEGT. This CDR3 is 15 amino acids long. CDR3 region: CASSPRQRATGELFF. Here the CDR3 DNA reads TGTGCCAGCAGTCCCCGGCAGCGGGCCACCGGGGAGCTGTTTTTT.

V gene TRBV4-3 combines with J gene TRBJ2-5; TRBD2 aligns across 12 bases. Germline V gene lookup returns CDR1 LGHNA and CDR2 YSLEER. CDR3 length: 20 residues. V gave up 2 bases and J gave up 3 bases; unmatched junction bases: 16. DNA for the CDR3: TGCGCCAGCAGCCAAATGTTGACTAGCGGGGGTATAGTAGGAGAAGAGACCCAGTACTTC. Translating gives CASSQMLTSGGIVGEETQYF.

This clone was seen only once. This sequence joins TRBV28 and TRBJ2-7; D is possibly TRBD1 (6 bases). Trimming cost V 6 bases and J 6 bases, with 12 bases left between them. The CDR3 consists of 12 residues. Germline values: CDR1 MDHEN, CDR2 SYDVKM. CDR3 sequence: CASRPTGTEQYF. CDR3 nucleotide sequence: TGTGCCAGCAGACCTACAGGGACCGAGCAGTACTTC.

The rearrangement links TRBV18 to TRBJ2-1; D is undetermined. The CDR3 consists of 14 residues. CDR1 and CDR2 from the germline V gene are KGHSH and LQKENI. Trimming left V 3 bases short and J 8 bases short, with 14 bases between. The CDR3 region is CASSPLPGKDEQFF. CDR3 DNA: TGTGCCAGCTCACCTCTTCCCGGTAAAGATGAGCAGTTCTTC.

The chain combines TRBV28 with TRBJ2-1, with D possibly matching TRBD2 (5 bases). Germline V gene data show CDR1 as MDHEN and CDR2 as SYDVKM. The V end lost 3 bases, the J end lost 4 bases, and 16 bases lay between the germline ends. The CDR3 runs to 16 residues. CDR3 sequence reads: CASSFWLAGLYNEQFF. Here the CDR3 DNA reads TGTGCCAGCAGTTTCTGGCTAGCTGGGTTATACAATGAGCAGTTCTTC.

The chain is built from TRBV7-3 and TRBJ1-4; 8 bases align to TRBD1. The V gene's germline CDR1 is SGHTA and CDR2 FQGTGA. The V gene end was trimmed by 0 bases and the J gene end by 3 bases; junction bases not matched to a gene: 9. This CDR3 contains 18 residues. The CDR3: CASSLTSPGQVANEKLFF. DNA for the CDR3: TGTGCCAGCAGCTTAACGTCCCCGGGACAGGTGGCTAATGAAAAACTGTTTTTT.

V gene TRBV4-1 combines with J gene TRBJ1-2; TRBD1 matches 10 bases. The germline CDR1 and CDR2 sequences are MGHRA and YSYEKL. CDR3 size: 16 residues. The V and J ends lost 1 base and 1 base, in that order; junction bases with no gene match: 3. Here the CDR3 DNA reads TGCGCCAGCAGCCAAGGAGGACAGGGGGGTAACTATGGCTACACCTTC. Its protein is CASSQGGQGGNYGYTF.

The V and J genes are TRBV6-5 and TRBJ1-1, with unresolved D. V was trimmed by 8 bases and J by 10 bases, leaving 20 bases between them. Germline-derived CDR1 and CDR2 are MNHEY and SVGAGI. This CDR3 is 13 amino acids long. The DNA for the CDR3 is TGTGCCAGCCGGCCTAGAGGGCGGGGTGGAGCTTTCTTT. Translated, it gives CASRPRGRGGAFF.